The 20 T cell receptor beta chains reported below all come from one sample, sequenced in a study of neurological immune-mediated disorders (dated by TCRdb to the late 2010s). The method was 5' RACE. The sequencing machine was an Illumina HiSeq 2500. Starting from the raw public reads, TCRdb applied fastp trimming at Q25, assembled clones with MiXCR and retained in-frame beta chains. All rows with the same CDR3 protein become a single entry with the most common DNA and genes. In all, the sample holds approximately 40,000 distinct CDR3 sequences, and roughly 15% of those were seen once. 3.5% to 4.5% of the sample comes from the top ten. The sequencing sample was made of CD4+ T cells from blood. These TCRs come from a woman aged 55-69 years with HTLV-1-associated myelopathy (HAM/TSP).

This clonotype was recorded many times. The chain couples TRBV6-6 to TRBJ1-3, with 10 bases that match TRBD1. This CDR3 is built from 21 residues. Germline V gives CDR1 MNHNY, CDR2 SVGAGI (reference sequence). Germline trimming cut 0 bases from V and 0 bases from J; bases unmatched to any gene: 14. In DNA form, the CDR3 reads TGTGCCAGCAGTTACTCTAGACAGGGGGCCTCTCTTTTCTCCTCTGGAAACACCATATATTTT. Its protein is CASSYSRQGASLFSSGNTIYF.

This clonotype was found many times. The genes are TRBV5-1 and TRBJ1-3; 11 nucleotides agree with TRBD1. V shed 3 bases and J 0 bases; nucleotides not matched to a gene: 2. CDR3 size: 16 residues. Germline CDR1 reads SGHRS; CDR2 reads YFSETQ. CDR3 protein: CASSWTGGNSGNTIYF. CDR3 nucleotide sequence: TGCGCCAGCAGCTGGACAGGGGGCAACTCTGGAAACACCATATATTTT.

There are many counts of this clonotype. The rearrangement uses TRBV5-1 and TRBJ2-7; D is possibly TRBD2 (6 bases). The V and J ends lost 2 bases and 7 bases respectively, with 19 bases between them. This CDR3 has 15 amino acids. Per the germline V gene, CDR1 is SGHRS and CDR2 is YFSETQ. The CDR3 DNA reads as TGCGCCAGCAGCTTCGGCTCCGGGGGTAGGGAGGAGCAGTACTTC. Protein sequence: CASSFGSGGREEQYF.

This clonotype was found many times. The rearrangement joins TRBV5-6 to TRBJ2-3, with D perhaps TRBD1 (6 bases). CDR3 length equals 14 residues. Trimming removed 7 bases from V and 7 bases from J, with 19 bases in between. Germline V gene sequence: CDR1 SGHDT, CDR2 YYEEEE. CDR3 in amino acids: CASAGDIPPYTQYF. As DNA, the CDR3 is TGTGCCAGCGCAGGGGATATACCCCCTTATACGCAGTATTTT.

The chain recombines TRBV18 with TRBJ1-2, with 7 nucleotides matching TRBD1. V lost 4 bases and J lost 3; bases outside the gene matches: 5. There are 14 residues in the CDR3. Germline values: CDR1 KGHSH, CDR2 LQKENI. CDR3: CASSQTGTDYGYTF. DNA of the CDR3: TGTGCCAGCTCACAGACCGGGACAGACTATGGCTACACCTTC.

This clonotype occurred many times. The V call is TRBV3-1, the J call TRBJ2-7; D remains unclear. Germline loops: CDR1 LGHDT, CDR2 YNNKEL (reference sequence). This CDR3 contains 14 residues. V was cut by 0 bases and J by 1 base, with 7 bases left in between. The CDR3: CASSQEHRSYEQYF. The CDR3 DNA reads as TGTGCCAGCAGCCAAGAACATCGATCCTACGAGCAGTACTTC.

This clonotype was observed at least ten times. The chain joins TRBV27 to TRBJ1-1, with no clear D. The CDR3 has 15 residues. V gave up 5 bases and J gave up 1 base, with 14 bases separating them. CDR1 is MNHEY, CDR2 SMNVEV, per germline (reference sequence). This CDR3 is CASSPWARWNTEAFF. For the CDR3, the DNA is TGTGCCAGCAGTCCCTGGGCCAGGTGGAACACTGAAGCTTTCTTT.

This clonotype was detected ten times or more. The chain links TRBV20-1 to TRBJ2-5, with 7 bases aligning to TRBD2. The germline CDR1 and CDR2 sequences are DFQATT and SNEGSKA (reference sequence). The CDR3 is 12 amino acids. V dropped 6 bases and J dropped 4; count of bases not matched to a gene: 5. Written as DNA, the CDR3 is TGCAGTGCCAGGACTAGTATAGAGACCCAGTACTTC. Translation: CSARTSIETQYF.

This clonotype came up many times. The chain employs TRBV20-1 and TRBJ2-1, with a weak D call TRBD2 (5 bases). CDR3 length: 12 residues. Germline V lookup: CDR1 DFQATT, CDR2 SNEGSKA (reference sequence). V was cut by 5 bases and J by 0 bases, with 5 bases left in between. The chain's CDR3 is CSAGSSYNEQFF. CDR3 sequence (DNA): TGCAGTGCTGGGAGCTCCTACAATGAGCAGTTCTTC.

This clonotype has ten or more counts. The chain carries TRBV27 and TRBJ2-3, with 13 bases matching TRBD2. The CDR3 loop spans 19 amino acids. Looked up from germline, CDR1 is MNHEY and CDR2 is SMNVEV (reference sequence). The J segment lost 6 bases and the V segment lost 0 bases, leaving 12 bases of the junction unmatched. The DNA for the CDR3 is TGTGCCAGCAGTTTATCGATTCCGGGACTAGCGGGGATTGGTGATACGCAGTATTTT. Translation gives CASSLSIPGLAGIGDTQYF.

This clonotype was seen repeatedly, ten times or more. The chain employs TRBV5-1 and TRBJ2-3, with D perhaps TRBD1 (5 bases). V was trimmed by 2 bases and J by 3 bases, leaving 19 bases between them. The CDR3 totals 17 residues. Per the germline V gene, CDR1 is SGHRS and CDR2 is YFSETQ. CDR3: CASSLDRPGMGTDTQYF. The CDR3 DNA sequence: TGCGCCAGCAGCTTAGATAGACCAGGGATGGGGACAGATACGCAGTATTTT.

This clonotype was seen repeatedly, ten times or more. The chain uses TRBV20-1 and TRBJ2-3; TRBD1 is a possible D gene (5 bases). Germline CDR1 reads DFQATT; CDR2 reads SNEGSKA (reference sequence). Trimming removed 1 base from V and 2 bases from J, with 13 bases in between. CDR3 length equals 15 residues. The CDR3 nucleotides read TGCAGTGCTAGAGTCGCAGGGCGTTTCACAGATACGCAGTATTTT. Protein: CSARVAGRFTDTQYF.

This clonotype was observed many times. This rearrangement joins TRBV20-1 to TRBJ2-7, with D perhaps assigned TRBD1 or TRBD2 (5 bases each). Germline V gene sequence: CDR1 DFQATT, CDR2 SNEGSKA (reference sequence). This CDR3 has 15 amino acids. Trimming took off 5 bases at V and 0 bases at J, with 17 bases between the two ends. The CDR3, as DNA: TGCAGTGCTTCAGACGGGGCCCTGAGCTCCTACGAGCAGTACTTC. Protein product: CSASDGALSSYEQYF.

In this sample, this clonotype turned up many times. The J gene is TRBJ1-1, the V gene TRBV5-1, with unresolved D. The CDR3 totals 13 residues. The V end lost 1 base, the J end lost 4 bases, and 8 bases lay between the germline ends. In germline, CDR1 is SGHRS, CDR2 YFSETQ. CDR3 DNA sequence: TGCGCCAGCAGCTTGTGGGTCGGCACTGAAGCTTTCTTT. Its translation: CASSLWVGTEAFF.

This clonotype was seen ten or more times. V and J are TRBV4-1 and TRBJ2-5; tentatively, D is TRBD1 or TRBD2 (5 bases each). V dropped 3 bases and J dropped 2 bases, with 13 bases sitting between them. CDR3 length: 15 amino acids. Germline V lookup: CDR1 MGHRA, CDR2 YSYEKL. DNA for the CDR3: TGCGCCAGCAGCCATGGCTCGGGGCCTCAAGAGACCCAGTACTTC. It codes for CASSHGSGPQETQYF.

This clonotype was counted ten times or more. The chain links TRBV6-5 to TRBJ2-3; 7 nucleotides match TRBD2. Trimming at V came to 4 bases and at J to 1 base, leaving 5 bases not matched to a gene. CDR3 length equals 15 residues. CDR1 is MNHEY, CDR2 SVGAGI, per germline. The CDR3 protein is CASSLAGVRTDTQYF. CDR3 nucleotide sequence: TGTGCCAGCAGTTTGGCGGGGGTACGCACAGATACGCAGTATTTT.

This clonotype was seen more than once but under ten times. The chain combines TRBV14 with TRBJ1-1, with D maybe TRBD1 (6 bases). CDR3 length: 16 amino acids. Germline V gene sequence: CDR1 SGHDN, CDR2 FVKESK. Trimming stripped 0 bases from V and 7 bases from J, with 18 bases between. The CDR3 spells CASSQDPGTRSFEAFF. Written as DNA, the CDR3 is TGTGCCAGCAGCCAAGACCCTGGGACACGCAGCTTTGAAGCTTTCTTT.

This clonotype has a count of ten or more. CDR3 sequence (DNA): TGCGCCAGCAGTGAGTCGAGGCGGGGGGTCGGATCCTACAATGAGCAGTTCTTC. Residues: CASSESRRGVGSYNEQFF. The chain uses TRBV10-1 and TRBJ2-1; 8 nucleotides align to TRBD2. The CDR3 runs 18 residues. The germline gives CDR1 WNHNN, CDR2 SYGVQD (reference sequence). V lost 0 bases, J lost 1 base, and 8 bases stayed unmatched.

This clonotype came up many times. The chain uses TRBV5-1 and TRBJ1-2; D remains ambiguous. The germline gives CDR1 SGHRS, CDR2 YFSETQ. The CDR3 runs to 16 residues. V was cut by 2 bases and J by 5 bases, with 19 bases left in between. The CDR3 here is CASSFDIGIGTYGYTF. For the CDR3, the DNA is TGCGCCAGCAGCTTTGACATCGGAATTGGTACTTATGGCTACACCTTC. The full variable domain, completed using reference TRBV5-1 and TRBJ1-2, is KAGVTQTPRYLIKTRGQQVTLSCSPISGHRSVSWYQQTPGQGLQFLFEYFSETQRNKGNFPGRFSGRQFSNSRSEMNVSTLELGDSALYLCASSFDIGIGTYGYTFGSGTRLTVV.

This clonotype was counted at least ten times. The gene calls are TRBV5-1 and TRBJ2-3; D not resolved. The CDR3 has 17 amino acids. Germline assignment: CDR1 SGHRS and CDR2 YFSETQ. Trimming removed 0 bases at V and 1 base at J, with 15 bases between. CDR3 region: CASSLGVSSRGTDTQYF. In DNA form, the CDR3 reads TGCGCCAGCAGCTTGGGGGTTTCCTCACGGGGCACAGATACGCAGTATTTT.